This T cell receptor beta chain comes out of a study of cytomegalovirus exposure and HLA in healthy donors. Clones were read by immunoSEQ multiplex PCR, and TCRdb kept only the in-frame ones, dropping some. The data show about 220,000 clones, over 70% seen once. These donors were members of the roughly 110-subject validation cohort, a group separate from the roughly 670-subject first cohort. V lost 3 bases, J lost 9 bases, and 7 bases stayed unmatched. This CDR3 contains 14 residues. CDR1 MDHEN and CDR2 SYDVKM come from the germline V gene. The chain couples TRBV28 to TRBJ2-3; 9 nucleotides align to TRBD1. This receptor was taken from a woman in her twenties or thirties in good health and CMV-seropositive. Sequenced sample: PBMCs. The CDR3 loop reads CASSFYRGLRTQYF. CDR3 sequence (DNA): TGTGCCAGCAGTTTCTACAGGGGGCTTAGGACGCAGTATTTT. The full variable domain, in which reference TRBV28 and TRBJ2-3 provide the parts outside the CDR3, is DVKVTQSSRYLVKRTGEKVFLECVQDMDHENMFWYRQDPGLGLRLIYFSYDVKMKEKGDIPEGYSVSREKKERFSLILESASTNQTSMYLCASSFYRGLRTQYFGPGTRLTVL.